This TCR beta chain appears in the sequencing data of a study of T-cell reconstitution after alpha-beta-depleted transplantation in children. Study-wide findings and caveats: Day-60 TCRbeta diversity that was high in some patients was derived from surviving recipient T cells and thymic progenitors. Fresh T-cell production supplied most of the T-cell counts and diversity seen one year after transplant. Reports say that about two months after transplant, the alpha-beta T cells came out of several hundred graft clones that had expanded.

Germline V CDR1 and CDR2: ENHRY, SYGVKD. V was pared by 6 bases and J by 0 bases, with 21 bases between. CDR3 length equals 17 residues. A library of TCRbeta sequences, prepared with unique molecular identifiers, was generated. A single record per CDR3 protein comes from TCRdb applying MiXCR to the PCR reads. The data contain a few hundred thousand distinct CDR3 sequences, about 26% of them seen just once; the ten biggest clones take up 2.6%. This clonotype was counted many times. Antigen specificity is unknown. The TCR sequence derives from a girl aged 2 to 9 with Fanconi anemia, due to receive a stem cell transplant. Material: PBMCs, obtained before TCRalphabeta/CD19-depleted stem cell transplant. The V and J genes are TRBV10-3 and TRBJ2-7; possibly TRBD1 for D (6 bases). The CDR3 nucleotides read TGTGCCATCAGCGTTATGGCAGGGGCAATGTACTCCTACGAGCAGTACTTC. Translating gives CAISVMAGAMYSYEQYF.